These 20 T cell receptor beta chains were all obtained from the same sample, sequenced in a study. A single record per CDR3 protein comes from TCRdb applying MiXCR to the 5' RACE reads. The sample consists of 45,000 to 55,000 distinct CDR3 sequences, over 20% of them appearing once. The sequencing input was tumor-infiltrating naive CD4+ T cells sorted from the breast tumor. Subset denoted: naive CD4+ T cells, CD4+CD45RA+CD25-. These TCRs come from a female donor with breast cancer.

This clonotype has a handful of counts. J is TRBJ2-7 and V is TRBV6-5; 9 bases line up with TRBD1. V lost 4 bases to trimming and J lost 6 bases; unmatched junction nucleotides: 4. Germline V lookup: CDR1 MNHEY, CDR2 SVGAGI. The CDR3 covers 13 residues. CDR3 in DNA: TGTGCCAGCAGTTCGGGACAGGGTCTCGAGCAGTACTTC. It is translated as CASSSGQGLEQYF.

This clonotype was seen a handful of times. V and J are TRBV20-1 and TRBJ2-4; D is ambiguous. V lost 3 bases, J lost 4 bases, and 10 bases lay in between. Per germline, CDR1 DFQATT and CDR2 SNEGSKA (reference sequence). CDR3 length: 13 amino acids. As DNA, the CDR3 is TGCAGTGCTAGCGACGGGCAGAAAAACATTCAGTACTTC. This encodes CSASDGQKNIQYF.

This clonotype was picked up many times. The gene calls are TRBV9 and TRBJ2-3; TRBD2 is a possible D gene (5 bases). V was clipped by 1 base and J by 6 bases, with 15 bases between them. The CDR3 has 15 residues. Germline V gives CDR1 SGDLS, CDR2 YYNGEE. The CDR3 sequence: CASSVSVGDGDTQYF. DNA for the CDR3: TGTGCCAGCAGCGTATCGGTCGGGGATGGGGATACGCAGTATTTT.

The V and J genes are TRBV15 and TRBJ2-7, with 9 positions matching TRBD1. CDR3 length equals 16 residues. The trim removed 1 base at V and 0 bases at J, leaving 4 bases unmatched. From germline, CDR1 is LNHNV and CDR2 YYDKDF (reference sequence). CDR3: CATSRVGTGLSYEQYF. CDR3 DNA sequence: TGTGCCACCAGCAGAGTGGGGACAGGGCTCTCCTACGAGCAGTACTTC.

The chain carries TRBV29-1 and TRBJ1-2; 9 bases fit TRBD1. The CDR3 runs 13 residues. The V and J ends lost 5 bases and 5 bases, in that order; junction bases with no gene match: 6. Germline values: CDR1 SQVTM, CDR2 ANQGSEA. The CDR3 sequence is CSVQQGAEYGYTF. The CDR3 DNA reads TGCAGCGTTCAACAGGGGGCTGAGTATGGCTACACCTTC.

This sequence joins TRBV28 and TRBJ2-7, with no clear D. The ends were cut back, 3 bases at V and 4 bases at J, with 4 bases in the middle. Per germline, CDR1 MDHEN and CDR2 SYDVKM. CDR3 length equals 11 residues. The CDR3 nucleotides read TGTGCCAGCAGTTTGAGATACGAGCAGTACTTC. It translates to CASSLRYEQYF. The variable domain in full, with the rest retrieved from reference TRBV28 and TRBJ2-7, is DVKVTQSSRYLVKRTGEKVFLECVQDMDHENMFWYRQDPGLGLRLIYFSYDVKMKEKGDIPEGYSVSREKKERFSLILESASTNQTSMYLCASSLRYEQYFGPGTRLTVT.

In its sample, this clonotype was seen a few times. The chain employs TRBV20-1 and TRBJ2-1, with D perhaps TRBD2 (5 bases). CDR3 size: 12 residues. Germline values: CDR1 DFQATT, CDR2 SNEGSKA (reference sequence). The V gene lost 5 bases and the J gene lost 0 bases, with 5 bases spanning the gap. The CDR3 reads CSARDSYNEQFF. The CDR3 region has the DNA TGCAGTGCTCGGGACTCCTACAATGAGCAGTTCTTC.

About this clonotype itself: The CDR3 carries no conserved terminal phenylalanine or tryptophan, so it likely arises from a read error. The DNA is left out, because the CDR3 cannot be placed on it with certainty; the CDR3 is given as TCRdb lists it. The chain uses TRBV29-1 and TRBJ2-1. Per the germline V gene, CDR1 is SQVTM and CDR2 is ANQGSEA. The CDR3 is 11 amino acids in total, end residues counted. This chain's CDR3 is CSFSFYNEQLC.

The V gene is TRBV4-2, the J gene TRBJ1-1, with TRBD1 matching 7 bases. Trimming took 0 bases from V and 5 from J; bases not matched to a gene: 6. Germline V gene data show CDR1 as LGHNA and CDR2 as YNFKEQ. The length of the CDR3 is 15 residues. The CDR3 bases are TGTGCCAGCAGCCAAGACCAGGGGGGAAAGACTGAAGCTTTCTTT. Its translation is CASSQDQGGKTEAFF.

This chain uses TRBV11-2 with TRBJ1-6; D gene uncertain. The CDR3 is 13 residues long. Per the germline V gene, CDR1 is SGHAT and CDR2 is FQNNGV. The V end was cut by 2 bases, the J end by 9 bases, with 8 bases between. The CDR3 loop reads CASSLTSGSPLHF. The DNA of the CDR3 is TGTGCCAGCAGCTTAACCAGCGGTTCACCCCTCCACTTT.

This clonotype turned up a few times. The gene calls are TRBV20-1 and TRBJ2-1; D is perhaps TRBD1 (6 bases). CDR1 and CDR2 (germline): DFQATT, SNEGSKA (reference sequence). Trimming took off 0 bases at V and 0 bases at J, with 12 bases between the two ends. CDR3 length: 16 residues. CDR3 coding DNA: TGCAGTGCTAGAGACCTGCAGGGGAGCTCCTACAATGAGCAGTTCTTC. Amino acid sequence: CSARDLQGSSYNEQFF.

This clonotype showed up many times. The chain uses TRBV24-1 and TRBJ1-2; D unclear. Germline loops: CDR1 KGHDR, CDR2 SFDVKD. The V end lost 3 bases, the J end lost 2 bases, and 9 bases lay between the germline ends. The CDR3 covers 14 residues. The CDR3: CATSDPDGNYGYTF. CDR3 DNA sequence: TGTGCCACCAGTGATCCCGACGGAAACTATGGCTACACCTTC.

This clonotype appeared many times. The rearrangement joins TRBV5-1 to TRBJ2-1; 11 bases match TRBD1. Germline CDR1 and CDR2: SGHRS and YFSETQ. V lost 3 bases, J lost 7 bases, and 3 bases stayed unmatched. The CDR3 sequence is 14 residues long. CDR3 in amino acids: CASSSGQGANEQFF. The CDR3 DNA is TGCGCCAGCAGCTCCGGACAGGGGGCGAATGAGCAGTTCTTC.

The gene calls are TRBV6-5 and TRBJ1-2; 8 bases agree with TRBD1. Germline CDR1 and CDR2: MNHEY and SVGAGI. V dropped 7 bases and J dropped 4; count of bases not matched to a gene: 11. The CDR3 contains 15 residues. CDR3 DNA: TGTGCCAGCAACCTCGCCAGGGGGCGACTCTATGGCTACACCTTC. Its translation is CASNLARGRLYGYTF.

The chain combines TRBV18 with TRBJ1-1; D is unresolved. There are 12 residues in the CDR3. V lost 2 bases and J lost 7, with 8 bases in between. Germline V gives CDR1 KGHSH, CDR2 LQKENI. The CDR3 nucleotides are TGTGCCAGCTCACCAGACCGGAGTGAAGCTTTCTTT. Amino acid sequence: CASSPDRSEAFF. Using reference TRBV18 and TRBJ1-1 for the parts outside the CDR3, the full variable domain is NAGVMQNPRHLVRRRGQEARLRCSPMKGHSHVYWYRQLPEEGLKFMVYLQKENIIDESGMPKERFSAEFPKEGPSILRIQQVVRGDSAAYFCASSPDRSEAFFGQGTRLTVV.

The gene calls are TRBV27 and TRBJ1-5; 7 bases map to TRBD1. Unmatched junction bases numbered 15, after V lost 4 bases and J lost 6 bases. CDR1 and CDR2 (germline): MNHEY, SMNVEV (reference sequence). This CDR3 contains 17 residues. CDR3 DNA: TGTGCCAGCAGTTCAAACAAAGACAGGGTTAGGGCTCAGCCCCAGCATTTT. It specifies CASSSNKDRVRAQPQHF.

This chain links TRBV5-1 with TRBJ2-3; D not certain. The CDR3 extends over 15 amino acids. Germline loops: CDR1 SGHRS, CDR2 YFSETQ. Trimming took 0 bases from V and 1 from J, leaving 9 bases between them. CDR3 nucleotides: TGCGCCAGCAGCTTGGCCGATGGCCGCACAGATACGCAGTATTTT. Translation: CASSLADGRTDTQYF.

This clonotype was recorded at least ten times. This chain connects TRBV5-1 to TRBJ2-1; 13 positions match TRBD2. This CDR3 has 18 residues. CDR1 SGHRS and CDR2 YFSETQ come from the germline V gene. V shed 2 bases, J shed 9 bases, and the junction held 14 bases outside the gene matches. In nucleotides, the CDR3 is TGCGCCAGCAGCTTACCACGGACTAGCGGGAGCACGGCAGGTGAGCAGTTCTTC. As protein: CASSLPRTSGSTAGEQFF.

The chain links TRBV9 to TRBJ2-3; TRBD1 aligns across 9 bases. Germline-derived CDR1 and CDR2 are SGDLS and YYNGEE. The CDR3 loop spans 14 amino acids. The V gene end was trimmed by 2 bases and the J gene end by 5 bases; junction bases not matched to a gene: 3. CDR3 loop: CASSVGQGGDTQYF. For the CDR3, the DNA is TGTGCCAGCAGCGTGGGACAGGGAGGAGATACGCAGTATTTT.

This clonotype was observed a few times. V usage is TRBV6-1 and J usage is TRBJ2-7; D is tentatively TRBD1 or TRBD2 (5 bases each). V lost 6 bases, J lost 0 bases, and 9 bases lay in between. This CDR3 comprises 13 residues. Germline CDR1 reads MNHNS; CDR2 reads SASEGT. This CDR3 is CASRGPSSYEQYF. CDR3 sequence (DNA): TGTGCCAGCAGGGGACCAAGCTCCTACGAGCAGTACTTC.